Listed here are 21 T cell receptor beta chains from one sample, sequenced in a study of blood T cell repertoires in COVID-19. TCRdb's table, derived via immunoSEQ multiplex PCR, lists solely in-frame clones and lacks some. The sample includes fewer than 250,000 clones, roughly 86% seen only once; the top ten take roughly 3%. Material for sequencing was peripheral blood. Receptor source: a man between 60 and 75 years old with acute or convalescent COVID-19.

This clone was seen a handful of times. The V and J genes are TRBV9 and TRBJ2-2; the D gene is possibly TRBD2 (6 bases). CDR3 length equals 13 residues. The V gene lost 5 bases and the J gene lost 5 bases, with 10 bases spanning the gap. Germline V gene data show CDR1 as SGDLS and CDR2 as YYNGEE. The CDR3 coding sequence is TGTGCCAGCAGGCCTCGGGAGACCGGGGAGCTGTTTTTT. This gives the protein CASRPRETGELFF.

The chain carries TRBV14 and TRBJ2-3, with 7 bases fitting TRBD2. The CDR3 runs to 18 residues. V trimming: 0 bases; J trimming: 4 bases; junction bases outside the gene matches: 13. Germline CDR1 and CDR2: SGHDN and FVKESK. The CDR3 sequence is CASSQDGAGDLLPDTQYF. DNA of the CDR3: TGTGCCAGCAGCCAAGATGGTGCGGGGGACCTCCTGCCAGATACGCAGTATTTT.

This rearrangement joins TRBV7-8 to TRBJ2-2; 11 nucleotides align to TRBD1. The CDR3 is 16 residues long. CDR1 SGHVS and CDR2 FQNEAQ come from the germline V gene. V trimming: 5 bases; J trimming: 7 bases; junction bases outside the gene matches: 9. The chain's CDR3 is CASSPWTGGGNGELFF. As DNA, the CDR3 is TGTGCCAGCAGCCCCTGGACAGGGGGCGGAAACGGGGAGCTGTTTTTT.

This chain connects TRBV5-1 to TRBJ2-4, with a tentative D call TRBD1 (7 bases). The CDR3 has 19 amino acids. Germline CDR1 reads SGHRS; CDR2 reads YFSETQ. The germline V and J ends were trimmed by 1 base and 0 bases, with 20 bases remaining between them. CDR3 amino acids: CASSLSTSAGQLAKNIQYF. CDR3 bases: TGCGCCAGCAGCTTGTCCACGTCGGCGGGACAGCTAGCCAAAAACATTCAGTACTTC.

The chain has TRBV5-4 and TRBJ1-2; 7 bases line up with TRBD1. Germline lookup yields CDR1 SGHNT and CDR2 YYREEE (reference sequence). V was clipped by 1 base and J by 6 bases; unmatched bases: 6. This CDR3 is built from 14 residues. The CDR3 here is CASSLFTGDDGYTF. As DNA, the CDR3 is TGTGCCAGCAGCTTGTTTACAGGGGATGATGGCTACACCTTC.

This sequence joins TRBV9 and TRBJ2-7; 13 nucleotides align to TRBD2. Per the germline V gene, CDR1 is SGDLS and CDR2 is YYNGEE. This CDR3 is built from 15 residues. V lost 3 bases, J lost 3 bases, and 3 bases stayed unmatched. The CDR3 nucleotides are TGTGCCAGCAGCGGCGGACTAGCGGGAGTCTACGAGCAGTACTTC. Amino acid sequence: CASSGGLAGVYEQYF. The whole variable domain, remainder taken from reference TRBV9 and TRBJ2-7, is DSGVTQTPKHLITATGQRVTLRCSPRSGDLSVYWYQQSLDQGLQFLIQYYNGEERAKGNILERFSAQQFPDLHSELNLSSLELGDSALYFCASSGGLAGVYEQYFGPGTRLTVT.

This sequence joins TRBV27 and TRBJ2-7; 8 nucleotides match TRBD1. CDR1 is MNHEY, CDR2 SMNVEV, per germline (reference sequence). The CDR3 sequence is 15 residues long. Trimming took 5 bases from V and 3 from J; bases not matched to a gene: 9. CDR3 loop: CASSPDRGNRYEQYF. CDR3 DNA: TGTGCCAGCAGTCCCGACAGGGGAAATCGCTACGAGCAGTACTTC.

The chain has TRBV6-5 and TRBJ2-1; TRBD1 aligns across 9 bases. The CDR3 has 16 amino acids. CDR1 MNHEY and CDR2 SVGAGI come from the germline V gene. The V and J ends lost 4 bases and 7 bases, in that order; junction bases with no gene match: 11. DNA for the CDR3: TGTGCCAGCAGTTCGTTTACCGGGACAGGGAGGAATGAGCAGTTCTTC. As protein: CASSSFTGTGRNEQFF.

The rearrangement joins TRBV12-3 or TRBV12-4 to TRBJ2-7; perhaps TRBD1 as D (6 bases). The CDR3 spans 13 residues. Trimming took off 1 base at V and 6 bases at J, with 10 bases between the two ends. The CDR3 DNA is TGTGCCAGCAGTTTAGACAGGGTGAGCGAGCAGTACTTC. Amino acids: CASSLDRVSEQYF.

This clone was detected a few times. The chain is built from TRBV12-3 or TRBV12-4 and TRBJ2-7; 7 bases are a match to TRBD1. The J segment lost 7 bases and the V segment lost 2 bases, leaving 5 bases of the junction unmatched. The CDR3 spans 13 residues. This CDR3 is CASSLTGVGEQYF. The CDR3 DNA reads TGTGCCAGCAGTTTAACAGGGGTAGGAGAGCAGTACTTC.

CDR3 bases: TGTGCCAGCAGCCAGGGGCCTGCGAACACCGGGGAGCTGTTTTTT. Its protein is CASSQGPANTGELFF. The rearrangement links TRBV3-1 (or the pseudogene TRBV3-2) to TRBJ2-2; maybe TRBD1 (5 bases). V was pared by 3 bases and J by 0 bases, with 8 bases between. This CDR3 has 15 amino acids. In germline, CDR1 is LGHDT, CDR2 YNNKEL (reference sequence).

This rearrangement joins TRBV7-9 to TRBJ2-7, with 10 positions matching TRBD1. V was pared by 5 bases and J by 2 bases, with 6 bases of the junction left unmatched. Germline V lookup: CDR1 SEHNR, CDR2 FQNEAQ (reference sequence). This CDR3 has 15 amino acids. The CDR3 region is CASSPGTGAAYEQYF. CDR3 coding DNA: TGTGCCAGCAGCCCCGGGACAGGGGCGGCCTACGAGCAGTACTTC.

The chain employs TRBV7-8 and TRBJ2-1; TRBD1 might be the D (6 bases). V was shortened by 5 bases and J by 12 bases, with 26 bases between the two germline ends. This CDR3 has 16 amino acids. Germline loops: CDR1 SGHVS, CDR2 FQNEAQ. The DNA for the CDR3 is TGTGCCAGCAGCCTCAGGGGTCCAACGGCCGTGGGTGGGCAGTTCTTC. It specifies CASSLRGPTAVGGQFF.

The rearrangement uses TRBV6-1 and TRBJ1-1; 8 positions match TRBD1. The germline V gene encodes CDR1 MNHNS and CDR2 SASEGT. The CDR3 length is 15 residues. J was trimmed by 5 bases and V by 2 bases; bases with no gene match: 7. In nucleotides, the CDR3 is TGTGCCAGCAGTGAACGGGCAGGGGGCTATACTGAAGCTTTCTTT. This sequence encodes CASSERAGGYTEAFF.

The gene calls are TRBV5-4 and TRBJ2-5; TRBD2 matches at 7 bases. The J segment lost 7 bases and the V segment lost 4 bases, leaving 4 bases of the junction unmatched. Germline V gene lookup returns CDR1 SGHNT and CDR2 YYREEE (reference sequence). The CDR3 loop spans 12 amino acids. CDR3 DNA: TGTGCCAGCAGCCTAGCGGCGGGGACCCAGTACTTC. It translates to CASSLAAGTQYF.

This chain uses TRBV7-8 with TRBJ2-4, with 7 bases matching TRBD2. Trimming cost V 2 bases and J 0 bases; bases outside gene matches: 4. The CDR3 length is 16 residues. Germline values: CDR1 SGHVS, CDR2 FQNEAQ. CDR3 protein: CASSLSSGLAKNIQYF. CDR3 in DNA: TGTGCCAGCAGCTTAAGTAGCGGGCTAGCCAAAAACATTCAGTACTTC.

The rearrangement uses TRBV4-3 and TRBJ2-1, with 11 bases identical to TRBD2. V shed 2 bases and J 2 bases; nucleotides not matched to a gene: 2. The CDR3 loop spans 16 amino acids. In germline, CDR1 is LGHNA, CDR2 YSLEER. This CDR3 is CASSQLAGGPYNEQFF. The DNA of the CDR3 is TGCGCCAGCAGCCAACTAGCGGGGGGCCCCTACAATGAGCAGTTCTTC.

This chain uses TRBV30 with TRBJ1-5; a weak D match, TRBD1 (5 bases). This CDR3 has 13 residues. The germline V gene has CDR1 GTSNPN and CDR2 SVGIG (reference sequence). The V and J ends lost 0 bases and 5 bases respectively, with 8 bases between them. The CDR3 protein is CAWSVTGDQPQHF. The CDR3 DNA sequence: TGTGCCTGGAGTGTAACAGGTGATCAGCCCCAGCATTTT.

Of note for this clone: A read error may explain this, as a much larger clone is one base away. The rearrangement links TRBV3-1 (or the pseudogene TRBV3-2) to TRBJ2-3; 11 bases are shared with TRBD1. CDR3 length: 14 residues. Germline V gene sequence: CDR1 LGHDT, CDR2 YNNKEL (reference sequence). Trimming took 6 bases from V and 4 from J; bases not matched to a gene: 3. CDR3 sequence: CASSRTGGPDTQYF. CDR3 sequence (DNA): TGTGCCAGCAGTCGGACAGGGGGCCCAGATACGCAGTATTTT.

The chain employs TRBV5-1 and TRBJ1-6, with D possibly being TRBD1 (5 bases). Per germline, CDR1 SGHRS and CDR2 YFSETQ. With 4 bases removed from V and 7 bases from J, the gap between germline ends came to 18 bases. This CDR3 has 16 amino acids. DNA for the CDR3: TGCGCCAGCAGCCTCTTGTCAGGGTCGATGAATTCACCCCTCCACTTT. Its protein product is CASSLLSGSMNSPLHF.

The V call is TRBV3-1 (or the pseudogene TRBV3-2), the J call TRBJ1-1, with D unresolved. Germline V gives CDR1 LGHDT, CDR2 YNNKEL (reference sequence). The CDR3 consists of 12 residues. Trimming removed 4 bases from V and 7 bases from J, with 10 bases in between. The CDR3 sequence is CASSLEEVEAFF. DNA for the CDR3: TGTGCCAGCAGCCTCGAGGAGGTTGAAGCTTTCTTT.